This T cell receptor (beta chain) stems from a study of identical twins. Germline CDR1 reads MDHEN; CDR2 reads SYDVKM. Trimming took off 2 bases at V and 4 bases at J, with 12 bases between the two ends. The CDR3 loop spans 15 amino acids. cDNA carried unique molecular identifiers, and a universal primer site was added by template switching. Via MiXCR, TCRdb re-called the 5' RACE reads, giving one row per CDR3 protein. The sample holds hundreds of thousands of distinct CDR3 sequences, roughly an eighth seen once. In addition, the sample was reused for a study of yellow fever vaccine responses in identical twins.

The receptor comes from a woman in her late teens or twenties in good health. The chain carries TRBV28 and TRBJ2-1, with D maybe TRBD2 (6 bases). The sequenced sample was PBMCs. The CDR3, as DNA: TGTGCCAGCAGTTTAATGGGCGGGACGTACAATGAGCAGTTCTTC. It encodes CASSLMGGTYNEQFF.